This TCR beta chain was observed in a study of CD8+ T cells in alopecia areata. Study information: Tofacitinib administration persisted for 6 to 18 months, succeeded by 6 months off drug. Study-level points and caveats: Resident alphabeta T cells of normal skin are also sequenced in scalp samples.

Germline V lookup: CDR1 MNHEY, CDR2 SVGAGI. Trimming removed 2 bases at V and 4 bases at J, with 7 bases between. The CDR3 sequence is 13 residues long. cDNA prepared by RNA extraction and subsequent reverse transcription served as the template for sequencing. Clones were read by immunoSEQ multiplex PCR, and TCRdb kept only the in-frame ones, dropping some. The repertoire holds 180,000 or so clones, with 50% to 75% as singletons. In regard to this clone: Its specificity is unknown.

Regarding treatment: oral pan-JAK inhibitor, 5-10 mg twice daily. This clonotype was obtained from a human donor with alopecia areata. Sequencing was performed on CD4+ T cells sorted from blood, taken at approximately week 55, from a patient treated with tofacitinib. This chain connects TRBV6-5 to TRBJ2-3, with D perhaps matching TRBD2 (6 bases). The CDR3 is CASSYGGADTQYF. CDR3 in DNA: TGTGCCAGCAGTTACGGAGGGGCAGATACGCAGTATTTT.